The source of this TCR beta chain is a study of cytomegalovirus exposure and HLA in healthy donors. The PCR ran on 60 Vbeta and 13 Jbeta primers. Libraries were prepared by immunoSEQ multiplex PCR; TCRdb keeps only in-frame clonotypes and omits some of them. The sample shows 130,000 or so clones, around 85% of them seen only once. General study points: A later analysis, which compared TCR beta chains of equal frequency, found the HLA-associated ones more clonally expanded. A few CMV-associated chains proved CMV antigen-specific in vitro.

This clone was recorded only once. Its cognate antigen is unknown. Germline V lookup: CDR1 MGHRA, CDR2 YSYEKL. Trimming cost V 4 bases and J 4 bases; bases outside gene matches: 5. The CDR3 totals 14 residues. This sequence originates from a man aged 25 to 40 in good health and CMV-seronegative. This rearrangement joins TRBV4-1 to TRBJ1-1, with 8 bases identical to TRBD1. Sequenced input: PBMCs. The chain's CDR3 is CASSPRTGLTEAFF. DNA for the CDR3: TGCGCCAGCAGCCCCCGGACAGGGCTCACTGAAGCTTTCTTT.